This T cell receptor beta chain was identified in a study of control samples from healthy donors and cancer patients. Clones were sequenced by immunoSEQ multiplex PCR, and TCRdb holds only the in-frame ones, with some missing. The data show some 120,000 clones, approximately 90% seen once. Trimming pared 5 bases from V and 3 bases from J, leaving 11 bases between. The germline gives CDR1 MNHEY, CDR2 SVGAGI. This CDR3 is 14 amino acids long. Input material: blood. The chain carries TRBV6-5 and TRBJ2-1; tentatively, D is TRBD1 (5 bases). This sequence originates from a woman in her 70s in good health. In DNA form, the CDR3 reads TGTGCCAGCAGTCGAAGGGGCGACTACAATGAGCAGTTCTTC. This gives the protein CASSRRGDYNEQFF.